This T cell receptor (beta chain) was captured in a study of T cell repertoires in cytomegalovirus infection. Study details: Newly reported HLA-C-restricted and thoroughly characterized HLA-B-restricted CMV epitopes were employed. Public TCR beta signatures were indicative of both CMV infection and a matching HLA type. General study results and limits: There were carriers of CMV plus the relevant HLA, and cumulative public TCR beta family frequency identified them.

With regard to this clonotype: Its antigen is undetermined.

TCRdb analysed the reads with MiXCR anew, one entry per CDR3 protein. In the table there are roughly 800,000 distinct CDR3 sequences, 25% to 35% of which are singletons. CDR1 and CDR2 from the germline V gene are SGHVS and FNYEAQ. The CDR3 loop spans 17 amino acids. V trimming: 4 bases; J trimming: 0 bases; junction bases outside the gene matches: 8. Material: cultured CD8+ T cells from PBMCs, obtained from culture after CMV antigen stimulation. The chain recombines TRBV7-6 with TRBJ1-5; 8 bases line up with TRBD1. The clonotype was recovered from a human donor in good health (CMV status not recorded). Some clones in this sample may be carry-over from other donors' samples. The DNA of the CDR3 is TGTGCCAGCAGCTCGACAGGGGAAAGGGCTAGCAATCAGCCCCAGCATTTT. Translation: CASSSTGERASNQPQHF. The full variable domain, completed using reference TRBV7-6 and TRBJ1-5, is GAGVSQSPRYKVTKRGQDVALRCDPISGHVSLYWYRQALGQGPEFLTYFNYEAQQDKSGLPNDRFSAERPEGSISTLTIQRTEQRDSAMYRCASSSTGERASNQPQHFGDGTRLSIL.